The present entry profiles one T cell receptor beta chain with its context. The data derive from a study of cytomegalovirus exposure and HLA in healthy donors. 13 Jbeta primers and 60 Vbeta primers were used for the PCR. Assay used: immunoSEQ multiplex PCR; TCRdb lists only in-frame clones, some missing. This sample carries roughly 180,000 clones, less than 90% of them seen once, and the ten largest clones take approximately 0.26%. V trimming: 6 bases; J trimming: 7 bases; junction bases outside the gene matches: 3. From germline, CDR1 is SEHNR and CDR2 FQNEAQ (reference sequence). The CDR3 extends over 12 amino acids.

The clonotype originates from a boy aged 5-17 years in good health and CMV-seronegative. This chain connects TRBV7-9 to TRBJ2-3, with TRBD2 matching over 8 bases. Material: PBMCs. CDR3 amino acids: CASRDSGNTQYF. The CDR3 DNA reads as TGTGCCAGCAGGGATAGCGGGAATACGCAGTATTTT.